This T cell receptor (beta chain) was profiled in a study of regulatory T cells in long-lasting Graves disease (dated by TCRdb to the early 2020s). For the study in its entirety: Antithyroid drugs had been taken for less than 3 months by newly diagnosed Graves' disease patients. Patients with persistent Graves' disease were compared with patients with newly diagnosed Graves' disease using TCR sequencing and RNA sequencing of peripheral blood. The study was registered as a clinical trial and conducted in China. TCR sequencing covered around 13 persistent and roughly 20 newly diagnosed Graves' disease patients, around 35 samples in total. Results the study describes overall, beyond this receptor: Preferential use of TRBV28, TRBJ1-2 and TRBJ2-5 was observed in persistent disease, whereas TRBV20-1 and TRBJ2-1 were favored in newly diagnosed disease. A larger number of public clonotypes was shared among persistent patients (approximately 2,600) than among newly diagnosed patients (around 870). Sequencing and analysis were limited to the TCR beta chain. Only peripheral blood was studied, because thyroid tissue, the primary lesion, was inaccessible. Compared with newly diagnosed patients, patients with persistent Graves' disease had lower TCR Shannon entropy and fewer highly expanded clones, which suggests clonal expansion. The authors acknowledged the small sample size as a limitation that may reduce accuracy.

To prepare the library, multiplex PCR was applied. The sequencer was an Illumina HiSeq 4000. iRepertoire HTBI primers and Arm-PCR amplification of CDR3 regions were used to construct TCR beta libraries. PCR products were gel purified before sequencing. The paper's data handling went like this. Gene usage analysis of CDR3 amino acid clonotypes used the 50 to 70 TRBV and about 15 TRBJ segments found across samples. Filtered high-quality paired reads were merged into contigs using COPE and FqMerger. BLAST was used to align contigs to the IMGT TRBV, TRBD and TRBJ reference genes, and CDR3 was defined following IMGT. Any clonotype with a frequency above 0.1% was counted as a highly expanded clone. Shannon entropy was used to measure repertoire diversity, and the Gini coefficient was used to measure V-J evenness. A clonotype found in more than one individual was treated as public. Starting from the raw public reads, TCRdb applied fastp trimming at Q25, assembled clones with MiXCR and retained in-frame beta chains. Records with the same CDR3 protein are collapsed into one entry carrying the most frequent genes and DNA. The V and J calls were determined by TCRdb, not by the authors. Counted in this sample were over 500,000 distinct CDR3 sequences; about 15% of them appeared once. The ten largest account for 9.5% to 15% of the sample.

Spanning cysteine to phenylalanine, the CDR3 consists of 13 amino acids. This entry keeps only the CDR3 DNA: 39 bases, framed from base 1. The germline ends are 12 bases apart after V is trimmed by 2 bases and J by 6 bases. From a lookup of the germline V gene (reference sequence), CDR1 and CDR2 are SGHNT and YYREEE. This specimen's time point label, interpreted: newly diagnosed GD, antithyroid drugs for less than 3 months. For both TCR sequencing and RNA sequencing, RNA was extracted from PBMCs using TRIzol. The diagnosis of Graves' disease was made according to American Thyroid Association guidelines. Recruitment of patients was carried out at an endocrinology department in Xi'an, China. Each patient gave 7 to 9.5 milliliters of peripheral blood, collected in an EDTA anticoagulant tube. Ficoll Paque Plus density gradient separation was used to isolate PBMCs, and no further T cell sorting was performed. RNA quality was checked with an Agilent 2100 Bioanalyzer and agarose gel, and concentration with a NanoDrop 2000.

This clonotype has ten or more counts. Its antigen remains unidentified. Base qualities are not provided; no much larger clone lies one nucleotide away. These same records also appear under a second study, on T cells in Graves' hyperthyroidism and ophthalmopathy. As noted in the second study: Graves' hyperthyroidism was defined as stable when no progression to ophthalmopathy occurred over 18 months of follow-up. Hyperthyroidism patients were aged 18 to 65 years and newly diagnosed, with disease duration of less than 2 months. Any patient with an uncontrolled infection, another autoimmune disease, pregnancy or lactation was excluded. Diagnoses were based on clinical symptoms, serum thyroxine and TRAb, thyroid ultrasound and orbital computed tomography. For the first round of RT-PCR on the TCR CDR3, the HTBI primer set was used together with the Qiagen OneStep RT-PCR kit. Most expanded thyroid clonotypes (frequency above 0.001) were also detected in blood, a finding suggesting that blood repertoires may reflect thyroid immune responses. In cross-validation, a model built on a 13 V-J signature told ophthalmopathy apart from stable hyperthyroidism with about 90% sensitivity and 81% to 82% specificity, and in testing the same model reached 80%/75%. In validation, the model predicted progression to ophthalmopathy a median of 6.5 months before onset, with approximately 71% sensitivity and just under 75% specificity. TCR V-J signatures able to tell the groups apart were searched for in a discovery cohort of 90 to 100 patients, of whom over 40 had Graves' ophthalmopathy and about 60 had stable Graves' hyperthyroidism. Prospective prediction of ophthalmopathy was tested in an independent validation cohort consisting of 18 to 20 hyperthyroidism patients and around 17 patients who later progressed to ophthalmopathy. The 75 to 100 discovery patients were randomly divided into training and test sets at a 7:3 ratio. Thyroid tissue and blood T-cell repertoires from several Graves' hyperthyroidism patients were also compared in the study. Following sampling, methimazole starting at 30 mg daily was given to hyperthyroidism patients, and high-dose intravenous methylprednisolone was given to ophthalmopathy patients. Libraries were constructed in a second round of multiplex PCR, after which size selection and purification were performed. Paired-end sequencing of the libraries was performed with 100 bp reads on an Illumina HiSeq2000. SOAPnuke was used to process the raw data, removing reads that contained adapters or uncalled bases, had a mean Phred below 15, or lacked an exact match to the constant primer or identifier. High-quality paired reads were merged using COPE v1.2.5, and each unique nucleotide sequence was defined as a clonotype. MiTCR v1.1 was used to align the clonotypes against IMGT TRBV, TRBD and TRBJ reference segments. The analysis was restricted to V-J combinations with a frequency above 0.0001, which together covered 99% to 99.2% of the repertoires. A TCS score was defined as the ratio between F50 (clonal expansion) and ExV (chaos), using BLOSUM62-based TCRdist between CDR3 peptides within each V-J. Welch's t-statistics and random forest reduced approximately 520 V-J features to under 15, which were used in a naive Bayes classifier (R e1071). Sample size was not statistically predetermined, and blinding of investigators to group allocation was not performed. The paper reports TCR Vbeta CDR3 sequencing of some 140 peripheral blood samples: approximately 41 ophthalmopathy, about 75 hyperthyroidism and 17 progressor patients.

The sequence is built from TRBV5-4 and TRBJ2-7; the D region possibly corresponds to TRBD2 (6 bases align). This receptor was obtained from a man between 18 and 35 years old with Graves disease. Donor details come from another sample of the same person, matched by shared clones. This specimen consisted of peripheral blood mononuclear cells (PBMCs), obtained at new diagnosis, from a patient treated with antithyroid drugs. The CDR3 loop reads CASSFDGSGEQYF. The sequence in DNA is TGTGCCAGCAGCTTCGACGGGAGTGGCGAGCAGTACTTC.